These 6 T cell receptor beta chains were all obtained from the same sample, sequenced in a study of blood T cell repertoires in COVID-19 (dated by TCRdb to the early 2020s). The library was produced with the immunoSEQ multiplex PCR assay. TCRdb retrieved this table from immuneACCESS and kept in-frame rearrangements only. Not all clones are present; in checked studies, unresolved V genes account for under half, and no reason is known for the remainder. Present in this sample are 90,000 to 100,000 clones, approximately 88% of which were seen just once. The ten biggest clones cover approximately 15% of the sample. Sequenced sample: peripheral blood. The receptors stem from a woman in her sixties or seventies with acute or convalescent COVID-19.

The chain couples TRBV7-9 to TRBJ2-3; D is uncertain. Trimming pared 5 bases from V and 6 bases from J, leaving 12 bases between. Germline CDR1 reads SEHNR; CDR2 reads FQNEAQ (reference sequence). The CDR3 sequence is 13 residues long. As DNA, the CDR3 is TGTGCCAGCAGCCCCAGCGCCTCGGATACGCAGTATTTT. Translated: CASSPSASDTQYF.

V usage is TRBV24-1 and J usage is TRBJ1-5; D gene uncertain. V was cut by 4 bases and J by 7 bases, with 10 bases left in between. The CDR3 is made up of 13 amino acids. The germline gives CDR1 KGHDR, CDR2 SFDVKD. CDR3 coding DNA: TGTGCCACCAGTGACGAAAAAGCACAGCCCCAGCATTTT. This sequence encodes CATSDEKAQPQHF.

The chain is built from TRBV5-1 and TRBJ2-5; 7 bases are shared with TRBD1. Germline V gene data show CDR1 as SGHRS and CDR2 as YFSETQ. V lost 4 bases and J lost 1; bases outside the gene matches: 4. The CDR3 runs to 14 residues. CDR3 in DNA: TGCGCCAGCAGCGCCGGACAGGCCCAAGAGACCCAGTACTTC. Amino acids: CASSAGQAQETQYF.

In this sample, this clone turned up once. The V and J genes are TRBV18 and TRBJ2-2, with 8 bases identical to TRBD1. There are 17 residues in the CDR3. Germline-derived CDR1 and CDR2 are KGHSH and LQKENI. After removal of 1 base from V and 4 bases from J, the junction contained 8 bases not matched to a gene. DNA of the CDR3: TGTGCCAGCTCACCACGGACAGCAGGGGGCATCACCGGGGAGCTGTTTTTT. Translating it yields CASSPRTAGGITGELFF.

This chain links TRBV2 with TRBJ2-2; D is possibly TRBD1 (6 bases). Germline V gene sequence: CDR1 SNHLY, CDR2 FYNNEI. CDR3 size: 17 residues. The germline V and J ends were trimmed by 6 bases and 5 bases, with 22 bases remaining between them. The CDR3 sequence: CASRADSPSPATGELFF. The CDR3 DNA reads TGTGCCAGCAGAGCGGACAGCCCTAGCCCTGCGACCGGGGAGCTGTTTTTT.

The chain joins TRBV5-4 to TRBJ1-1; D is possibly TRBD1 (6 bases). Germline V gene data show CDR1 as SGHNT and CDR2 as YYREEE (reference sequence). The CDR3 has 14 residues. The V end was cut by 0 bases, the J end by 10 bases, with 16 bases between. The CDR3 nucleotides read TGTGCCAGCAGCTTGGACAGGGAGCGGAGAGGAGCTTTCTTT. Translating it yields CASSLDRERRGAFF.